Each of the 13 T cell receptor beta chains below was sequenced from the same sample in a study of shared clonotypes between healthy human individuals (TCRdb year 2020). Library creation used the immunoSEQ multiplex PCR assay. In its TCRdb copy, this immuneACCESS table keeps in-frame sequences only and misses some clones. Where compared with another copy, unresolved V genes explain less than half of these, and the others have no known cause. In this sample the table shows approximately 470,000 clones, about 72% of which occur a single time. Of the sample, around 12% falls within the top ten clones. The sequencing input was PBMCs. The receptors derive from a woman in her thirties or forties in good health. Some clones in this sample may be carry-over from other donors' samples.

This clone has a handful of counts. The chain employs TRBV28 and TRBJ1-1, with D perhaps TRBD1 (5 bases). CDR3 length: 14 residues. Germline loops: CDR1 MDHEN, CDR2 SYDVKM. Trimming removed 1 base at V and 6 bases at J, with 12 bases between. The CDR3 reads CASSLSTGPSEAFF. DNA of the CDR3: TGTGCCAGCAGTTTATCCACGGGACCGTCTGAAGCTTTCTTT.

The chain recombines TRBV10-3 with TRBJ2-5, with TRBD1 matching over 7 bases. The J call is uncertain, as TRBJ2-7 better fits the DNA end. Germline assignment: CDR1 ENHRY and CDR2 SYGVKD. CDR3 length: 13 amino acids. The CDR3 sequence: CAISETGAYEQYF. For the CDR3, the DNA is TGTGCCATCAGTGAGACAGGGGCCTACGAGCAGTACTTC.

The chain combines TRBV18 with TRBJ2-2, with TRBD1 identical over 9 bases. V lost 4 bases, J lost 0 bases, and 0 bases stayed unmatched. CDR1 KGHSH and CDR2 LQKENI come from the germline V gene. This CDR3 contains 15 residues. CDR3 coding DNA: TGTGCCAGCTCACGGACAGGGGCGAACACCGGGGAGCTGTTTTTT. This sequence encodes CASSRTGANTGELFF. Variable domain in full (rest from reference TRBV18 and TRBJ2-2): NAGVMQNPRHLVRRRGQEARLRCSPMKGHSHVYWYRQLPEEGLKFMVYLQKENIIDESGMPKERFSAEFPKEGPSILRIQQVVRGDSAAYFCASSRTGANTGELFFGEGSRLTVL.

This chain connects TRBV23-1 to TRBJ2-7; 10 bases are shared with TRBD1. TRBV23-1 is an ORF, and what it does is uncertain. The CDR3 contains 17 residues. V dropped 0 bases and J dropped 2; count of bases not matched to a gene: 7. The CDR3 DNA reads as TGCGCCAGCAGTCAATCCGTCAGGACAGGGGGTGCCTACGAGCAGTACTTC. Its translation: CASSQSVRTGGAYEQYF.

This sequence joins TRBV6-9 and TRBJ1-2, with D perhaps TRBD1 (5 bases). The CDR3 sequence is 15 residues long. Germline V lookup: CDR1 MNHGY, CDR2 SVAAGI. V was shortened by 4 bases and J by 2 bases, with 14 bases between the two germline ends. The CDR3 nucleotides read TGTGCCAGCAGTTCGCGAAGGACAATAAACTATGGCTACACCTTC. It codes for CASSSRRTINYGYTF.

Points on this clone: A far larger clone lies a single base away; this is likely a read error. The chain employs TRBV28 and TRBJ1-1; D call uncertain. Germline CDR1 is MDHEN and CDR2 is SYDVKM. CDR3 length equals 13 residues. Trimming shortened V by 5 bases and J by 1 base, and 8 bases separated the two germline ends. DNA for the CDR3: TGTGCCAGCAGTCCAACAGAGAACACTGAAGCTTTCTTT. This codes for CASSPTENTEAFF.

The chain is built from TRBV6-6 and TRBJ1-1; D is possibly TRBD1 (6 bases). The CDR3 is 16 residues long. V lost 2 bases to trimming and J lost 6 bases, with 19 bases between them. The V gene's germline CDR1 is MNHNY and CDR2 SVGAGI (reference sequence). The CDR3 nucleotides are TGTGCCAGCAGTTACCCTCGAGATCGGGGGCGGCCTGAAGCTTTCTTT. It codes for CASSYPRDRGRPEAFF.

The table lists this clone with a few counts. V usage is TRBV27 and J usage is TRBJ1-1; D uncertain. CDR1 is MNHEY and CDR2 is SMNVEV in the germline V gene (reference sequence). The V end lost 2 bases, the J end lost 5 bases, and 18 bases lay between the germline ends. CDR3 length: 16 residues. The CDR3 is CASSLRTRPRGTEAFF. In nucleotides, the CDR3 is TGTGCCAGCAGTTTAAGAACGCGCCCGCGGGGTACTGAAGCTTTCTTT.

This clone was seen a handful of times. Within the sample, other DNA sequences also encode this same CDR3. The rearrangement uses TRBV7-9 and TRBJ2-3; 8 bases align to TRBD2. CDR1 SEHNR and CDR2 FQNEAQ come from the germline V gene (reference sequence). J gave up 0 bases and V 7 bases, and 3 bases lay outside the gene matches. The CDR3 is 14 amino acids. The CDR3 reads CASNLAGSTDTQYF. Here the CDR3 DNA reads TGTGCCAGCAATCTAGCGGGTAGCACAGATACGCAGTATTTT.

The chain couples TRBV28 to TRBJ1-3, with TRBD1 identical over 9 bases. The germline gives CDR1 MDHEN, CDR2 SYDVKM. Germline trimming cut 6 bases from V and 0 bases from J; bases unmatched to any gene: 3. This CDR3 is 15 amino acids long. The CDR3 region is CASRGTGFSGNTIYF. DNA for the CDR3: TGTGCCAGCAGGGGGACAGGGTTCTCTGGAAACACCATATATTTT.

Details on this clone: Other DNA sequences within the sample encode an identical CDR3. The CDR3 sequence is CASSLGSGANVLTF. CDR3 nucleotides: TGTGCCAGCAGTTTGGGCTCTGGGGCCAACGTCCTGACTTTC. V gene TRBV28 combines with J gene TRBJ2-6; D is undetermined. Deletions cut 3 bases from V and 0 bases from J, with 3 bases between. Germline values: CDR1 MDHEN, CDR2 SYDVKM. The CDR3 has 14 residues.

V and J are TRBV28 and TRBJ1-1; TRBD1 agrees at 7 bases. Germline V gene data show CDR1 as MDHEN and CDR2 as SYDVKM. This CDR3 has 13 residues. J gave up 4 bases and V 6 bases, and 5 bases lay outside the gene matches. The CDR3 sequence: CASSSGQSTEAFF. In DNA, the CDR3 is TGTGCCAGCAGCTCGGGACAGAGCACTGAAGCTTTCTTT. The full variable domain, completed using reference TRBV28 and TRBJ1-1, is DVKVTQSSRYLVKRTGEKVFLECVQDMDHENMFWYRQDPGLGLRLIYFSYDVKMKEKGDIPEGYSVSREKKERFSLILESASTNQTSMYLCASSSGQSTEAFFGQGTRLTVV.

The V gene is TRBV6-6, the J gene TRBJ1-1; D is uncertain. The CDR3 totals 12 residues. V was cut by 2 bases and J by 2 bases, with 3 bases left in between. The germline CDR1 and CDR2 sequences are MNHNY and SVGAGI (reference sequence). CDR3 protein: CASSYPNTEAFF. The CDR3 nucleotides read TGTGCCAGCAGTTACCCCAACACTGAAGCTTTCTTT.